Listed below are T cell receptor beta chains from one sample, sequenced in a study of blood T cell repertoires in COVID-19. TCRdb keeps only in-frame clones here, not all; method: immunoSEQ multiplex PCR. This sample carries 300,000 or so clones, more than 75% of them seen once, and the ten largest clones take 1.5% to 2%. Sample: peripheral blood. The receptors come from a woman in her forties or fifties with acute or convalescent COVID-19. Each CDR3 is given with its conserved first and last residue. The D gene is left open where the match is weak. Size tells how often a clone was seen (once, few, many) or the class of an expanded clone, and some rows leave it out.

>TRBJ1-1|TRBV9|NA|NA
CASSAAIQFPSGGTEAFF
TGTGCCAGCAGCGCTGCTATCCAATTTCCTTCCGGAGGCACTGAAGCTTTCTTT
>TRBJ1-4|TRBV5-1|NA|few
CASSLGGSGTNEKLFF
TGCGCCAGCAGCTTGGGCGGGAGTGGCACTAATGAAAAACTGTTTTTT
>TRBJ2-4|TRBV19|NA|NA
CASSSGAKNIQYF
TGTGCCAGTAGTTCAGGGGCCAAAAACATTCAGTACTTC
>TRBJ2-2|TRBV20-1|TRBD2|NA
CSASSGRAPGELFF
TGCAGTGCTAGTAGCGGGAGGGCCCCCGGGGAGCTGTTTTTT
>TRBJ2-3|TRBV5-1|NA|NA
CASSLAPRGASTDTQYF
TGCGCCAGCAGCTTGGCCCCCAGGGGGGCTAGCACAGATACGCAGTATTTT
>TRBJ2-1|TRBV6-2/TRBV6-3|TRBD1|NA
CASSHRDRDRNEQFF
TGTGCCAGCAGCCACCGGGACAGGGACCGCAATGAGCAGTTCTTC
>TRBJ2-5|TRBV19|TRBD1|NA
CASSTWDSWETQYF
TGTGCCAGTAGTACGTGGGACAGTTGGGAGACCCAGTACTTC
>TRBJ2-5|TRBV5-1|NA|NA
CASSLDGRRVETQYF
TGCGCCAGCAGCTTGGACGGGAGAAGGGTCGAGACCCAGTACTTC
>TRBJ1-2|TRBV30|NA|few
CAWSPGNNYGYTF
TGTGCCTGGAGCCCGGGTAATAACTATGGCTACACCTTC
>TRBJ1-5|TRBV4-2|TRBD1|NA
CASSGTGVDQPQHF
TGTGCCAGCAGCGGGACAGGGGTCGATCAGCCCCAGCATTTT
>TRBJ1-2|TRBV6-2/TRBV6-3|NA|NA
CASSYATEQFYGYTF
TGTGCCAGCAGTTACGCGACCGAACAGTTCTATGGCTACACCTTC
>TRBJ2-7|TRBV7-9|NA|once
CASSRESYEQYF
TGTGCCAGCAGCAGGGAATCTTACGAGCAGTACTTC
>TRBJ1-2|TRBV6-2/TRBV6-3|NA|once
CASSSQGRYGYTF
TGTGCCAGCAGCTCCCAGGGAAGGTATGGCTACACCTTC
>TRBJ2-5|TRBV28|TRBD1|NA
CASSHSGQQETQYF
TGTGCCAGCAGTCACTCGGGACAGCAAGAGACCCAGTACTTC
>TRBJ2-4|TRBV24-1|NA|NA
CATSDQRNIQYF
TGTGCCACCAGTGATCAGAGGAACATTCAGTACTTC
>TRBJ2-5|TRBV28|NA|NA
CASSLVLRETQYF
TGTGCCAGCAGTCTGGTACTAAGGGAGACCCAGTACTTC
>TRBJ2-7|TRBV27|NA|few
CASSLNAGLLSYEQYF
TGTGCCAGCAGTTTGAACGCAGGACTGCTATCTTACGAGCAGTACTTC
>TRBJ2-3|TRBV2|TRBD2|NA
CASRIAGEVDTQYF
TGTGCCAGCAGAATAGCGGGAGAAGTGGATACGCAGTATTTT
>TRBJ2-1|TRBV5-1|TRBD2|NA
CASSLDLAGAVGNEQFF
TGCGCCAGCAGCTTGGACCTAGCGGGAGCCGTGGGCAATGAGCAGTTCTTC
>TRBJ1-4|TRBV5-6|NA|NA
CASSLAGRGKGKLFF
TGTGCCAGCAGCTTGGCTGGCAGGGGCAAAGGGAAACTGTTTTTT
>TRBJ1-2|TRBV27|NA|NA
CASSLSAGYGYTF
TGTGCCAGCAGTTTATCGGCAGGTTATGGCTACACCTTC
>TRBJ1-3|TRBV4-1|NA|NA
CASSQFGGFGNTIYF
TGCGCCAGCAGCCAATTCGGGGGATTTGGAAACACCATATATTTT
>TRBJ1-5|TRBV9|TRBD1|NA
CASSVGQDLNQPQHF
TGTGCCAGCAGCGTCGGACAGGACCTCAATCAGCCCCAGCATTTT
>TRBJ2-7|TRBV5-1|NA|NA
CASSPSSDGYEQYF
TGCGCCAGCAGCCCCAGTAGCGATGGCTACGAGCAGTACTTC
>TRBJ2-7|TRBV7-3|TRBD1|few
CASSTGQADEQYF
TGTGCCAGCAGCACAGGACAGGCGGACGAGCAGTACTTC
>TRBJ1-1|TRBV5-1|TRBD1|NA
CASSRTGVSKNTEAFF
TGCGCCAGCAGCAGAACAGGGGTCTCAAAGAACACTGAAGCTTTCTTT
>TRBJ1-1|TRBV24-1|NA|NA
CATQGGIWNTEAFF
TGTGCCACCCAGGGTGGGATTTGGAACACTGAAGCTTTCTTT
>TRBJ2-1|TRBV4-2|NA|NA
CASGSRVEQFF
TGTGCCAGCGGCTCCCGGGTGGAACAGTTCTTC
>TRBJ2-7|TRBV15|NA|once
CATSRGGDAYEQYF
TGTGCCACCAGCAGAGGAGGAGACGCCTACGAGCAGTACTTC
>TRBJ2-1|TRBV7-2|NA|few
CASSPAASSYNEQFF
TGTGCCAGCAGCCCGGCGGCGAGCTCCTACAATGAGCAGTTCTTC
>TRBJ1-2|TRBV24-1|NA|NA
CATSDWAGAYGYTF
TGTGCCACCAGTGATTGGGCAGGGGCCTATGGCTACACCTTC
>TRBJ2-7|TRBV19|TRBD1|NA
CASSMSRPGGYEQYF
TGTGCCAGTAGTATGAGTCGCCCAGGGGGCTACGAGCAGTACTTC
>TRBJ2-7|TRBV5-4|TRBD1|NA
CASSTTQGAIHEQYF
TGTGCCAGCAGCACAACCCAGGGGGCGATTCACGAGCAGTACTTC
>TRBJ1-1|TRBV9|NA|NA
CASSVAGDNWNTEAFF
TGTGCCAGCAGCGTAGCTGGGGACAATTGGAACACTGAAGCTTTCTTT
>TRBJ2-1|TRBV7-2|NA|NA
CASSFRGSYNEQFF
TGTGCCAGCAGCTTTCGCGGCTCCTACAATGAGCAGTTCTTC
>TRBJ2-7|TRBV2|TRBD1|NA
CASSRDRALLLYEQYF
TGTGCCAGCAGCCGGGACAGGGCCCTACTCCTCTACGAGCAGTACTTC
>TRBJ2-7|TRBV27|NA|NA
CASSEQENYEQYF
TGTGCCAGCAGTGAACAGGAGAACTACGAGCAGTACTTC
>TRBJ1-2|TRBV7-2|NA|few
CASSLSQGWDGYTF
TGTGCCAGCAGCTTATCTCAGGGGTGGGACGGCTACACCTTC
>TRBJ1-4|TRBV7-9|NA|NA
CASSQRQASNEKLFF
TGTGCCAGCAGCCAGCGACAGGCTTCTAATGAAAAACTGTTTTTT
>TRBJ2-6|TRBV19|TRBD1|NA
CASSARTGVSGANVLTF
TGTGCCAGTAGCGCCCGGACAGGGGTCTCTGGGGCCAACGTCCTGACTTTC
>TRBJ1-2|TRBV10-3|TRBD1|once
CAHTDREGNGYTF
TGTGCCCACACTGACAGGGAAGGAAATGGCTACACCTTC
>TRBJ1-1|TRBV19|TRBD1|NA
CASSIGQGLMNTEAFF
TGTGCCAGTAGTATCGGACAGGGACTGATGAACACTGAAGCTTTCTTT
>TRBJ2-3|TRBV18|NA|NA
CASSPPQWGLITDTQYF
TGTGCCAGCTCACCACCTCAATGGGGGCTTATCACAGATACGCAGTATTTT
>TRBJ2-2|TRBV5-6|TRBD1|NA
CASSYLDRVGSGELFF
TGTGCCAGCAGCTACCTCGACAGGGTAGGATCCGGGGAGCTGTTTTTT
>TRBJ1-1|TRBV27|NA|NA
CASSSRTRREAFF
TGTGCCAGCAGTTCACGGACAAGGCGGGAGGCTTTCTTT
>TRBJ1-2|TRBV10-3|NA|once
CAISSPGVGYGYTF
TGTGCCATCAGCAGCCCGGGGGTTGGCTATGGCTACACCTTC
>TRBJ2-6|TRBV5-4|NA|once
CASSSIISSGANVLTF
TGTGCCAGCAGCTCTATAATAAGCTCTGGGGCCAACGTCCTGACTTTC
>TRBJ2-5|TRBV28|NA|NA
CASSLYSGETQYF
TGTGCCAGCAGTTTATATTCCGGGGAGACCCAGTACTTC